This TCR beta chain derives from a study of a mutant IDH1 vaccine in newly diagnosed glioma. Looking at the study overall: Beforehand, treatment had been radiotherapy, temozolomide, or both; the majority received both.

Repertoires were generated with immunoSEQ multiplex PCR, while TCRdb's copy carries only in-frame clones and drops some. Here the sample spans 50,000 to 75,000 clones, under 90% being singletons. To note about this clone: Its antigen is unknown.

The time point here: week 5, during vaccination. Doses comprised 300 ug of mutant IDH1 20-mer peptide each, plus topical imiquimod. The germline V gene encodes CDR1 SGHAT and CDR2 FQDESV (reference sequence). The CDR3 has 15 residues. V was pared by 5 bases and J by 0 bases, with 13 bases between. This chain connects TRBV11-1 to TRBJ1-1; no firm D call. Specimen: PBMCs, collected from a glioma patient whose treatment included an IDH1 peptide vaccine. The sequence was collected from a woman in her fifties or sixties with glioma. CDR3 nucleotides: TGTGCCAGCAGCCCTACAGCCATTATGAACACTGAAGCTTTCTTT. It encodes CASSPTAIMNTEAFF.